This T cell receptor (beta chain) appears in the sequencing data of a study of PD-1 blockade in classical Hodgkin lymphoma. Whole-study results and caveats: In CD4+ cells, TCR diversity went up significantly by C4D1, but in CD8+ cells it did not.

The time point denotes: cycle 4 day 1 (C4D1), after six to seven weeks of nivolumab. With no exception, relapse followed autologous stem cell transplantation in all patients, and brentuximab vedotin exposure varied. CD4+ T cells were purified from thawed PBMCs by magnetic negative selection. This clone was seen only once. Its antigen is undetermined. The CDR3 covers 12 residues. Trimming left V 4 bases short and J 7 bases short, with 11 bases between. Looked up from germline, CDR1 is SQVTM and CDR2 is ANQGSEA. Libraries were prepared by immunoSEQ multiplex PCR; TCRdb keeps only in-frame clonotypes and omits some of them. The table shows around 18,000 clones, with about three quarters occurring only once.

V gene TRBV29-1 combines with J gene TRBJ2-1; D not resolved. Sequenced here: CD4+ T cells from blood, sampled before the fourth cycle of nivolumab. This clonotype was sampled from a human donor with classical Hodgkin lymphoma. For the CDR3, the DNA is TGCAGCGTTGTTGCTAGTTTAAATGAGCAGTTCTTC. It is translated as CSVVASLNEQFF.